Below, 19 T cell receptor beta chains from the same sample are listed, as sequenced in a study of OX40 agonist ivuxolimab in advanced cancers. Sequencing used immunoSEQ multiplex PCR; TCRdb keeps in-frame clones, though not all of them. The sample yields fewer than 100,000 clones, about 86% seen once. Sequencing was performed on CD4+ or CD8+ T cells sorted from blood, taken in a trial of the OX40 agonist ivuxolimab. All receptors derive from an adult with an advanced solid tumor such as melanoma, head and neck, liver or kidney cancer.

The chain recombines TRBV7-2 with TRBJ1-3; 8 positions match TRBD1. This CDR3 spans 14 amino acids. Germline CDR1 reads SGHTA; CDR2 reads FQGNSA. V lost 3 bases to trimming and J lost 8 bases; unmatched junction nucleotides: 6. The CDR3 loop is CASSLQTGADTIYF. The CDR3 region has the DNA TGTGCCAGCAGCTTGCAGACAGGGGCGGACACCATATATTTT.

CDR3 sequence (DNA): TGTGCCAGCAGTGAAGCCAGGGATGCTTTCTTT. It encodes CASSEARDAFF. This chain joins TRBV6-1 and TRBJ1-1, with a weak D call TRBD1 (5 bases). The CDR3 is 11 residues long. V was shortened by 0 bases and J by 11 bases, with 7 bases between the two germline ends. Germline values: CDR1 MNHNS, CDR2 SASEGT.

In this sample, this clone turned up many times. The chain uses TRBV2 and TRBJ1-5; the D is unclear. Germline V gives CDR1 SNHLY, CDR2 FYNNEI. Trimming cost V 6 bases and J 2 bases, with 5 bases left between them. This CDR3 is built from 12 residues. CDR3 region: CASRLGNQPQHF. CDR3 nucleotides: TGTGCCAGCAGGCTGGGCAATCAGCCCCAGCATTTT.

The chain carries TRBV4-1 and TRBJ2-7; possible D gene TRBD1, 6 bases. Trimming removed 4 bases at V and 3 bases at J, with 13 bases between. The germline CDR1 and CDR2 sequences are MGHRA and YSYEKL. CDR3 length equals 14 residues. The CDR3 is CASSPIWDIYEQYF. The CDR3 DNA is TGCGCCAGCAGCCCCATATGGGACATCTACGAGCAGTACTTC.

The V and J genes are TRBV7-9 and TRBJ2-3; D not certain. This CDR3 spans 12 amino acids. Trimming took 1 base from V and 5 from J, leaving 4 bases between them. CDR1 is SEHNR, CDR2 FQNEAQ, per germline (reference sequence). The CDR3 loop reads CASSLVGDTQYF. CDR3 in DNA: TGTGCCAGCAGCTTAGTAGGAGATACGCAGTATTTT.

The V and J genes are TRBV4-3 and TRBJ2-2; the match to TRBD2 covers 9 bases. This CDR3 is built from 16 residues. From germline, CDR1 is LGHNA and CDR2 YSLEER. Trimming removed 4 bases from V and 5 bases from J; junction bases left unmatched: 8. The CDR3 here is CASSPNGLAGTGELFF. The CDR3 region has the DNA TGCGCCAGCAGCCCCAATGGCCTAGCGGGAACCGGGGAGCTGTTTTTT.

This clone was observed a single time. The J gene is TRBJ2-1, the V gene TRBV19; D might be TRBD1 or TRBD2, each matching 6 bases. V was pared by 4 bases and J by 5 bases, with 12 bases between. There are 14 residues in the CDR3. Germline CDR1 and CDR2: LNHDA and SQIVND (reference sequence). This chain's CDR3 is CASSNHREDNEQFF. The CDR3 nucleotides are TGTGCCAGTAGTAATCACAGGGAGGACAATGAGCAGTTCTTC.

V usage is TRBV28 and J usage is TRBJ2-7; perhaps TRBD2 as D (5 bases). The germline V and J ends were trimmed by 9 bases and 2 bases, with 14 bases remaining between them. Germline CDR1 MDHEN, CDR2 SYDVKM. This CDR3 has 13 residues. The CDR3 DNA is TGTGCCAGTACTAGACCGCTAACCTACGAGCAGTACTTC. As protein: CASTRPLTYEQYF.

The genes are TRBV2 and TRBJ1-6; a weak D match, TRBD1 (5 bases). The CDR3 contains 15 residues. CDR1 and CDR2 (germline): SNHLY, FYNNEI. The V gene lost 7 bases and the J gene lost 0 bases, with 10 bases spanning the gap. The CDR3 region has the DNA TGTGCCAGCATGAGGACAAGCTCCTATAATTCACCCCTCCACTTT. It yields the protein CASMRTSSYNSPLHF.

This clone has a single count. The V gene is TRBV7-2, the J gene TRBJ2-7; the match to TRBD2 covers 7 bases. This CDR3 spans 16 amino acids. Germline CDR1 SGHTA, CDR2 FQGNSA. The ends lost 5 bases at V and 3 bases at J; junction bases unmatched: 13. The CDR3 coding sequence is TGTGCCAGCAGCGATCCGCCGGGGACTAATGACTACGAGCAGTACTTC. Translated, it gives CASSDPPGTNDYEQYF.

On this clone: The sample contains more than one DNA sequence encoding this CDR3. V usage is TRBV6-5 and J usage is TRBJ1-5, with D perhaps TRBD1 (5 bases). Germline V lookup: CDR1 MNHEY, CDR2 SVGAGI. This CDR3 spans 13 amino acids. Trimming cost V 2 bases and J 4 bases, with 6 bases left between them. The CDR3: CASSYRGNQPQHF. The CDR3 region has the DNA TGTGCCAGCAGTTACCGGGGGAATCAGCCCCAGCATTTT.

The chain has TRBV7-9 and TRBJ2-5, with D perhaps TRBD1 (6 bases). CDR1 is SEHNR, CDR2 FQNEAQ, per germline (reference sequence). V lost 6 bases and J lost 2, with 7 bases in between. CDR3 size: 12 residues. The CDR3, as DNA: TGTGCCAGCAGTACAGGGCAAGAGACCCAGTACTTC. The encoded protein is CASSTGQETQYF.

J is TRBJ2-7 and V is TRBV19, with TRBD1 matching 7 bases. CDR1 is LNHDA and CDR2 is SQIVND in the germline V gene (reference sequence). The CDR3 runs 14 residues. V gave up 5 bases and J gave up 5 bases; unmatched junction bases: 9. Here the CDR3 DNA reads TGTGCCAGTAGTTTTACAGGGGACCGAAACGAGCAGTACTTC. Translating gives CASSFTGDRNEQYF.

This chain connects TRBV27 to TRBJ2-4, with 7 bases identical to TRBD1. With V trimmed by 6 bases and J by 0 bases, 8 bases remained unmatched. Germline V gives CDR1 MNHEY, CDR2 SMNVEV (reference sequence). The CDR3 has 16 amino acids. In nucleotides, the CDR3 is TGTGCCAGCAGCTGGGACAGACGATTAGCCAAAAACATTCAGTACTTC. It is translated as CASSWDRRLAKNIQYF.

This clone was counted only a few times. The CDR3 DNA is TGTGCCAGCAGCTCGGCAGGGGAGGGCACTGAAGCTTTCTTT. It translates to CASSSAGEGTEAFF. The chain uses TRBV11-3 and TRBJ1-1, with D possibly being TRBD1 (6 bases). The length of the CDR3 is 14 residues. Germline assignment: CDR1 SGHNT and CDR2 YENEEA. Between the trimmed V and J ends, which lost 4 bases and 4 bases, there was a span of 13 bases.

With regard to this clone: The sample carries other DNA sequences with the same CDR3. CDR3 residues: CASSPGQGNYGYTF. For the CDR3, the DNA is TGTGCCAGCAGCCCTGGACAGGGGAACTATGGCTACACCTTC. This rearrangement joins TRBV7-2 to TRBJ1-2; 9 positions match TRBD1. The junction had 3 bases not matched to a gene; V was cut back by 5 bases and J by 2 bases. The CDR3 has 14 residues. The germline V gene encodes CDR1 SGHTA and CDR2 FQGNSA.

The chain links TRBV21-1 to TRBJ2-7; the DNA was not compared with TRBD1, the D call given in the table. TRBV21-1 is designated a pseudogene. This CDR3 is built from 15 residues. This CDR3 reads CASSMLGQLHYEQYF. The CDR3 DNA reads TGTGCCAGCAGCATGCTGGGACAGTTACACTACGAGCAGTACTTC.

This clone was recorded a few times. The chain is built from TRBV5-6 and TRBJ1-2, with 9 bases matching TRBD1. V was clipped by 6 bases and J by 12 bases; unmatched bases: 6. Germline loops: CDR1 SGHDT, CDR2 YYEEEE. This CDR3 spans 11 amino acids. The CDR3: CASTTGGLHTF. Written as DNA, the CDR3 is TGTGCCAGCACCACAGGGGGCCTACACACCTTC.

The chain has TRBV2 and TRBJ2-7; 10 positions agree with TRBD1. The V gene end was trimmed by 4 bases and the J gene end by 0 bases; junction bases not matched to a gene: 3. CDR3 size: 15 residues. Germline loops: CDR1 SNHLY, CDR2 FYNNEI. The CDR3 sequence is CASSGGDRGSYEQYF. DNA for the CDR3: TGTGCCAGCAGTGGGGGGGACAGGGGCTCCTACGAGCAGTACTTC.